This TCR beta chain was sequenced for a study of siplizumab effects on memory and regulatory T cells. Study outcomes and limitations: Solely a minor proportion of alloreactive clones could be assigned to unstimulated subsets. Naive T cells appeared more diverse than memory cells and seemed to be major alloresponse contributors. Proliferating Tregs' suppressive function in siplizumab cultures went unconfirmed. Siplizumab produced a significant drop in alloreactive sequences attributable to unstimulated CD4+ memory cells.

Trimming shortened V by 3 bases and J by 0 bases, and 8 bases separated the two germline ends. The CDR3 length is 13 residues. CDR1 and CDR2 from the germline V gene are SQVTM and ANQGSEA. With regard to this clone: Its cognate antigen is unknown.

TCRdb keeps only in-frame clones here, not all; method: immunoSEQ multiplex PCR. This sample has over 100,000 clones, with under 95% found just once. J is TRBJ1-2 and V is TRBV29-1; D ambiguous. Sequenced input: Tregs sorted from blood. The sequence derives from a human donor in good health. The CDR3 spells CSVDVSSNYGYTF. The DNA for the CDR3 is TGCAGCGTTGATGTGTCCTCTAACTATGGCTACACCTTC.